The TCR beta chain under discussion was sequenced for a study of blood T cell repertoires in COVID-19. Study in general: The United States, Italy and Spain provided the acute and convalescent COVID-19 samples. PBMCs, B-cell-depleted T cells, or T cells provided the cDNA or gDNA that made up the material.

The V end lost 5 bases, the J end lost 5 bases, and 4 bases lay between the germline ends. Per germline, CDR1 SQVTM and CDR2 ANQGSEA. The CDR3 sequence is 10 residues long. Study processing details: Estimates of nucleated cell counts were drawn from the amplification of reference gene primers. Some clones are missing from TCRdb's copy, which holds only in-frame ones; the method was immunoSEQ multiplex PCR. The V and J calls and clone size were taken over from that table, and D and trimming were inferred from the DNA. The sample has about 110,000 clones, 65% to 90% seen once. This clone was picked up one time.

The origin of this receptor is a man aged 80 or over with acute or convalescent COVID-19. The specimen was peripheral blood. The V and J genes are TRBV29-1 and TRBJ2-1; no firm D call. DNA for the CDR3: TGCAGCGTTAACAACAATGAGCAGTTCTTC. This codes for CSVNNNEQFF.